Presented here are 28 T cell receptor beta chains from one specimen sequenced in a study of post-analysis software for immune sequencing data. General observations from the study: With TRBV5-6, TRBV5-1 and TRBV20-1 included, a handful of TRBV segments were more frequent in patients than in controls.

No antigen has been identified for these receptors. Carried by the TCR beta cDNA libraries were unique molecular identifiers. TCRdb fed the PCR reads into MiXCR, producing one record per CDR3 protein. The sample lists around 710,000 distinct CDR3 sequences, around 45% occurring once. The sequenced sample was blood. The receptors come from a girl aged 10 to 17 with multiple sclerosis.

In this sample, this clonotype turned up a few times. This chain uses TRBV10-1 with TRBJ2-3; D gene uncertain. The CDR3 is 18 amino acids. In germline, CDR1 is WNHNN, CDR2 SYGVQD (reference sequence). V lost 2 bases and J 10 bases, leaving 28 bases between the germline ends. The CDR3 bases are TGCGCCAGCAGTGAGGACAACTCTGGGGAAACTCCACTCCGGGCGCAGTATTTT. Translation gives CASSEDNSGETPLRAQYF.

The chain is built from TRBV29-1 and TRBJ2-3; 10 bases line up with TRBD2. Trimming took 8 bases from V and 2 from J; bases not matched to a gene: 10. Germline values: CDR1 SQVTM, CDR2 ANQGSEA. This CDR3 spans 15 amino acids. CDR3 sequence reads: CSSSSGTSDTDTQYF. The CDR3 DNA reads as TGCAGCTCCTCGTCCGGGACTAGCGACACAGATACGCAGTATTTT.

In this sample, this clonotype turned up a few times. The chain has TRBV5-5 and TRBJ2-1, with TRBD2 identical over 8 bases. The CDR3 consists of 14 residues. V lost 2 bases and J lost 4; bases outside the gene matches: 2. CDR1 and CDR2 (germline): SGHKS, YYEKEE (reference sequence). CDR3 in amino acids: CASSLIAGYNEQFF. CDR3 bases: TGTGCCAGCAGCTTAATAGCGGGATACAATGAGCAGTTCTTC.

This chain joins TRBV28 and TRBJ2-2; the D is unclear. Germline CDR1 MDHEN, CDR2 SYDVKM. The V end was cut by 10 bases, the J end by 0 bases, with 15 bases between. The CDR3 contains 15 residues. The CDR3 region has the DNA TGTGCCACCTCGTACCCAAACTCGAACACCGGGGAGCTGTTTTTT. Protein: CATSYPNSNTGELFF.

This clonotype was observed a few times. The rearrangement links TRBV5-1 to TRBJ2-5; maybe TRBD2 (5 bases). Trimming left V 2 bases short and J 4 bases short, with 15 bases between. This CDR3 contains 15 residues. Germline assignment: CDR1 SGHRS and CDR2 YFSETQ. CDR3 nucleotides: TGCGCCAGCAGCTTCGCACCGGACGGAGGAGAGACCCAGTACTTC. As protein: CASSFAPDGGETQYF.

The genes are TRBV4-3 and TRBJ2-5; D gene ambiguous. CDR3 size: 14 residues. Between the trimmed V and J ends, which lost 1 base and 5 bases, there was a span of 11 bases. The germline V gene encodes CDR1 LGHNA and CDR2 YSLEER. DNA of the CDR3: TGCGCCAGCAGCCAAGGACTTTTGGGGGAGACCCAGTACTTC. Translating gives CASSQGLLGETQYF.

The rearrangement uses TRBV20-1 and TRBJ2-5; D is ambiguous. In germline, CDR1 is DFQATT, CDR2 SNEGSKA (reference sequence). This CDR3 is 12 amino acids long. Trimming left V 4 bases short and J 2 bases short, with 8 bases between. The CDR3 loop is CSAMSWQETQYF. CDR3 in DNA: TGCAGTGCTATGAGCTGGCAAGAGACCCAGTACTTC.

The genes are TRBV6-1 and TRBJ2-5; TRBD2 agrees at 13 bases. The V gene's germline CDR1 is MNHNS and CDR2 SASEGT. V lost 3 bases, J lost 12 bases, and 7 bases stayed unmatched. This CDR3 spans 14 amino acids. The CDR3 sequence is CASSDRTSGRSKYF. DNA for the CDR3: TGTGCCAGCAGTGATAGGACTAGCGGGAGATCAAAGTACTTC.

The V gene is TRBV7-6, the J gene TRBJ2-2; 9 bases agree with TRBD2. Germline V gene data show CDR1 as SGHVS and CDR2 as FNYEAQ. The CDR3 extends over 17 amino acids. Trimming removed 6 bases from V and 6 bases from J; junction bases left unmatched: 14. The CDR3 loop is CASRSPGGTSPPGELFF. The CDR3 DNA sequence: TGTGCCAGCAGATCTCCCGGCGGGACTAGCCCCCCCGGGGAGCTGTTTTTT.

This clonotype was counted a few times. The chain combines TRBV27 with TRBJ2-7; TRBD2 is a possible D gene (6 bases). CDR3 length equals 13 residues. The germline V gene has CDR1 MNHEY and CDR2 SMNVEV (reference sequence). The V and J ends lost 3 bases and 2 bases respectively, with 8 bases between them. CDR3 sequence: CASSFGLTYEQYF. CDR3 DNA: TGTGCCAGCAGTTTTGGACTAACCTACGAGCAGTACTTC.

In DNA, the CDR3 is TGTGCCAGCAGATATACAACGGATGGGGCCAACGTCCTGACTTTC. Translated, it gives CASRYTTDGANVLTF. This sequence joins TRBV12-3 or TRBV12-4 and TRBJ2-6; no clear D gene. V lost 6 bases and J 3 bases, leaving 12 bases between the germline ends. The CDR3 contains 15 residues.

This clonotype was found a few times. The chain couples TRBV27 to TRBJ2-7; D perhaps matches TRBD1 (6 bases). The germline CDR1 and CDR2 sequences are MNHEY and SMNVEV (reference sequence). With 5 bases removed from V and 0 bases from J, the gap between germline ends came to 8 bases. This CDR3 region has 13 residues. This CDR3 reads CASSMTGSYEQYF. The CDR3 DNA reads TGTGCCAGCAGTATGACAGGCTCCTACGAGCAGTACTTC.

V and J are TRBV28 and TRBJ1-2; D remains unclear. The CDR3 runs to 11 residues. Germline CDR1 is MDHEN and CDR2 is SYDVKM. V gave up 8 bases and J gave up 7 bases, with 11 bases separating them. The CDR3 sequence is CASGARGGYTF. CDR3 coding DNA: TGTGCCAGCGGTGCGAGAGGTGGCTACACCTTC.

The chain joins TRBV6-2 or TRBV6-3 to TRBJ1-2; TRBD1 agrees at 7 bases. CDR3 size: 14 residues. After removal of 4 bases from V and 8 bases from J, the junction contained 10 bases not matched to a gene. Germline CDR1 MNHEY, CDR2 SVGEGT. The CDR3, as DNA: TGTGCCAGCAGTTCGACGGACAGGTTCGGGGGCTACACCTTC. It codes for CASSSTDRFGGYTF.

The chain recombines TRBV6-5 with TRBJ2-5; D may be TRBD2 (6 bases). The DNA end is more similar to TRBJ2-7, so the J call may be wrong. The CDR3 covers 14 residues. Germline CDR1 reads MNHEY; CDR2 reads SVGAGI. The CDR3 is CASSYGGAGYEQYF. CDR3 nucleotides: TGTGCCAGCAGTTACGGAGGGGCTGGTTACGAGCAGTACTTC.

The chain recombines TRBV20-1 with TRBJ2-5, with D perhaps TRBD1 or TRBD2 (5 bases each). This CDR3 is built from 12 residues. Germline V lookup: CDR1 DFQATT, CDR2 SNEGSKA (reference sequence). Deletions cut 7 bases from V and 5 bases from J, with 14 bases between. CDR3 DNA: TGCAGTGTTAGGACACCGGGGGAGACCCAGTACTTC. Translating it yields CSVRTPGETQYF.

The chain employs TRBV9 and TRBJ2-1; a weak D match, TRBD2 (6 bases). The CDR3 spans 15 residues. Trimming pared 1 base from V and 6 bases from J, leaving 14 bases between. Germline-derived CDR1 and CDR2 are SGDLS and YYNGEE. The CDR3 bases are TGTGCCAGCAGCGTAAGCGGGCTTGGGGGCAATGAGCAGTTCTTC. This codes for CASSVSGLGGNEQFF.

J is TRBJ2-7 and V is TRBV29-1, with 9 bases lining up with TRBD2. With the DNA end fitting TRBJ2-4 better, the J assignment may be wrong. The germline V gene encodes CDR1 SQVTM and CDR2 ANQGSEA. CDR3 length: 13 residues. CDR3 DNA: TGCAGCGTTGGCGGGAGGGCCGTCGACATTCAGTACTTC. Translation gives CSVGGRAVDIQYF.

The V gene is TRBV24-1, the J gene TRBJ2-5; the D call may be TRBD1 or TRBD2 (5 bases each). The V and J ends lost 4 bases and 2 bases respectively, with 13 bases between them. Germline V lookup: CDR1 KGHDR, CDR2 SFDVKD. The length of the CDR3 is 15 residues. CDR3 nucleotide sequence: TGTGCCACCAGTGACCCCCGGGACGGACAAGAGACCCAGTACTTC. Its protein product is CATSDPRDGQETQYF.

This clonotype was seen more than once but under ten times. The V call is TRBV5-5, the J call TRBJ2-7; D unresolved. CDR1 SGHKS and CDR2 YYEKEE come from the germline V gene (reference sequence). V gave up 6 bases and J gave up 4 bases, with 17 bases separating them. This CDR3 has 14 amino acids. The CDR3 DNA is TGTGCCAGCACCGTCGTTCAGTCACTTTACGAGCAGTACTTC. It translates to CASTVVQSLYEQYF.

The chain employs TRBV2 and TRBJ2-7, with 7 bases fitting TRBD1. The CDR3 has 18 residues. From germline, CDR1 is SNHLY and CDR2 FYNNEI. V gave up 3 bases and J gave up 0 bases; unmatched junction bases: 14. The CDR3 sequence is CASSETGRLIPPSYEQYF. For the CDR3, the DNA is TGTGCCAGCAGTGAGACAGGGCGCCTTATCCCTCCCTCCTACGAGCAGTACTTC.

V usage is TRBV6-2 or TRBV6-3 and J usage is TRBJ2-1; 9 nucleotides line up with TRBD2. Germline-derived CDR1 and CDR2 are MNHEY and SVGEGT. This CDR3 comprises 17 residues. V shed 3 bases and J 4 bases; nucleotides not matched to a gene: 10. In nucleotides, the CDR3 is TGTGCCAGCAGTTATCCAAGCGGGAGGCTCCCATACAATGAGCAGTTCTTC. Translated, it gives CASSYPSGRLPYNEQFF.

This clonotype came up a few times. The chain links TRBV20-1 to TRBJ1-2; D is perhaps TRBD1 (6 bases). Per germline, CDR1 DFQATT and CDR2 SNEGSKA (reference sequence). The CDR3 extends over 13 amino acids. V was cut by 0 bases and J by 4 bases, with 9 bases left in between. The CDR3 nucleotides are TGCAGTGCTAGAGATCTCAGGGGCTATGGCTACACCTTC. Translation: CSARDLRGYGYTF.

V gene TRBV29-1 combines with J gene TRBJ2-1; 11 bases map to TRBD2. The V gene end was trimmed by 3 bases and the J gene end by 8 bases; junction bases not matched to a gene: 9. This CDR3 contains 15 residues. Per the germline V gene, CDR1 is SQVTM and CDR2 is ANQGSEA. The CDR3 is CSVDWPSGRSDEQFF. The CDR3 DNA reads as TGCAGCGTTGACTGGCCTAGCGGGAGGTCGGATGAGCAGTTCTTC.

The chain has TRBV2 and TRBJ2-7; D possibly corresponds to TRBD2 (5 bases). CDR1 and CDR2 from the germline V gene are SNHLY and FYNNEI. V was cut by 6 bases and J by 4 bases, with 16 bases left in between. There are 14 residues in the CDR3. The CDR3 DNA sequence: TGTGCCAGCAGCCCCATGTCGGGGTCTTACGAGCAGTACTTC. Residues: CASSPMSGSYEQYF. Filled out from reference TRBV2 and TRBJ2-7, the complete variable domain reads EPEVTQTPSHQVTQMGQEVILRCVPISNHLYFYWYRQILGQKVEFLVSFYNNEISEKSEIFDDQFSVERPDGSNFTLKIRSTKLEDSAMYFCASSPMSGSYEQYFGPGTRLTVT.

The DNA of the CDR3 is TGTGCCAGCAGTTCTGGGACAGGGGTCCAGGTAGATACGCAGTATTTT. Translation gives CASSSGTGVQVDTQYF. This sequence joins TRBV25-1 and TRBJ2-3; the match to TRBD1 covers 10 bases. This CDR3 comprises 16 residues. V dropped 5 bases and J dropped 5; count of bases not matched to a gene: 10. Germline-derived CDR1 and CDR2 are MGHDK and SYGVNS.

The chain joins TRBV20-1 to TRBJ1-6; D is undetermined. Deletions cut 1 base from V and 6 bases from J, with 10 bases between. CDR1 and CDR2 from the germline V gene are DFQATT and SNEGSKA (reference sequence). CDR3 length equals 14 residues. In nucleotides, the CDR3 is TGCAGTGCTAGAGTGAGGCAGACTAATTCACCCCTCCACTTT. It specifies CSARVRQTNSPLHF.

J is TRBJ2-5 and V is TRBV4-3; D is unclear. Trimming stripped 0 bases from V and 1 base from J, with 18 bases between. Germline V lookup: CDR1 LGHNA, CDR2 YSLEER. The CDR3 is made up of 18 amino acids. CDR3 region: CASSQEWSLALTQETQYF. The CDR3, as DNA: TGCGCCAGCAGCCAAGAATGGTCATTAGCCCTGACCCAAGAGACCCAGTACTTC.